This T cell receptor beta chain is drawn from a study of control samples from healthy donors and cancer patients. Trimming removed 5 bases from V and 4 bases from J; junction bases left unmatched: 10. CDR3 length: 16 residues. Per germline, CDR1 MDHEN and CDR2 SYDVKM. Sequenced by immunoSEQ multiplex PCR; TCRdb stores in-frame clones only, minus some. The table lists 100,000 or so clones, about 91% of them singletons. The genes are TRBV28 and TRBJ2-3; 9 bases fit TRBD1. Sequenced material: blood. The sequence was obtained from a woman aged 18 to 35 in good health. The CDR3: CASSPGDRVSADTQYF. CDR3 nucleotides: TGTGCCAGCAGTCCCGGGGACAGGGTTTCAGCAGATACGCAGTATTTT.